This TCR beta chain derives from a study of blood T cell repertoires in COVID-19 (TCRdb year 2020). For context, the study as a whole: The collaborator samples originated in the United States, Italy and Spain and spanned the acute and convalescent phases of COVID-19. The prospective study material was composed of cDNA or gDNA derived from T cells, B-cell-depleted T cells, or PBMCs. Deeply sampled blood TCRbeta repertoires from subjects exposed to, actively infected with, or recovered from COVID-19 were included in the dataset. The repertoires were released in a freely available public database meant as a resource for research on the immune response to SARS-CoV-2. The samples were drawn from two sources: the first 160 participants of the ongoing ImmuneRACE study, and approximately 1,300 subjects contributed by 6 global collaborators. Nearly every sample came with metadata listing a de-identified subject ID, COVID-19 status, age in years and sex. Where available, HLA class I and class II types were taken from metadata supplied by the sample provider and were not determined by assay-based typing.

TCRbeta CDR3 regions were amplified from genomic DNA by means of the immunoSEQ Assay, a bias-controlled multiplex PCR. The authors' pipeline ran thus. Nucleated cell counts per sample were estimated from amplification of reference gene primers within the assay. Sequence reads were collapsed and filtered to measure the absolute abundance of every unique TCRbeta CDR3 rearrangement. For each sample, productive Simpson clonality was calculated as the square root of Simpson's diversity index over productive rearrangements. Imported from immuneACCESS, the table was reduced by TCRdb to in-frame sequences with V and J called. These copies leave out some clones; in studies compared against another copy, an unresolved V gene accounts for under half, and the cause of the remainder is not known. V, J and clone size are taken as reported in that table, and D and trimming were inferred from the DNA itself. The sample records some 350,000 clones, 85% to 90% of which are singletons. The ten largest clones add up to approximately 1% of the sample.

A remark on this clone: Its target antigen remains unknown. No much larger clone exists at a distance of one base, and base qualities are not known.

Overall results and qualifications from the work: How much clinical and demographic metadata was included differed by source and by participant, and the metadata was provided uncurated.

Its CDR3 holds 15 amino acids, cysteine through phenylalanine. Here the CDR3 DNA is all that survives: 45 bases in frame from base 1. CDR1 and CDR2, looked up from the germline V gene, are SQVTM and ANQGSEA. V has 6 bases trimmed and J has 4 bases trimmed; junction bases matching no gene number 14. Participants in the prospective study were aged roughly 18 to 90 years, lived in some 24 United States geographic areas, and enrolled through a virtual design. In the prospective study, participants were assigned to cohorts based on the clinical history participants reported in a screening survey and a study questionnaire. Recovered participants in ImmuneRACE Cohort 3 were defined by two consecutive negative NP/OP PCR tests, clearance by a healthcare professional, or resolution of symptoms. Each participant in the prospective study had whole blood, serum and a nasopharyngeal or oropharyngeal swab collected by mobile phlebotomists. Over a roughly two-month period, participants in the prospective study had the option of providing additional blood draws and questionnaires. Blood samples from the prospective study were shipped frozen or at room temperature prior to DNA extraction.

This sequence originates from a man aged 18 to 30 who had recovered from COVID-19. The sample was PBMCs or T cells enriched from blood (not recorded which). In this chain, TRBV29-1 is recombined with TRBJ2-5, with 7 bases matching TRBD1. The encoded CDR3 is CSVLIGTDSLETQYF. The DNA sequence reads TGCAGCGTCCTAATCGGGACAGACTCCCTAGAGACCCAGTACTTC.